A selection of T cell receptor beta chains follows, all from one sample in a study of blood T cell repertoires in COVID-19. Profiling relied on immunoSEQ multiplex PCR, and the TCRdb table lists in-frame clones only, not all of them. In the table there are about 180,000 clones, around 85% of which are singletons. The sample taken for sequencing was PBMCs or T cells enriched from blood (not recorded which). Receptors originate from a man aged 35-49 years who had recovered from COVID-19. Each CDR3 is given without its conserved first and last residue. Fields, in order: clone size, V gene, CDR3 protein. Clone sizes are given selectively: once, few, many, or a class where the clone is expanded.

clone_size: once; v_call: TRBV11-2; cdr3_aa: ASSRRGEQY
clone_size: few; v_call: TRBV3-1/TRBV3-2; cdr3_aa: ASSHRGPEAF
clone_size: .; v_call: TRBV5-1; cdr3_aa: ASSEPGQGITEAF
clone_size: .; v_call: TRBV28; cdr3_aa: ASSFMYEQY
clone_size: .; v_call: TRBV5-1; cdr3_aa: ASSMDREIQF
clone_size: .; v_call: TRBV19; cdr3_aa: ASSMGGLPFEAF
clone_size: .; v_call: TRBV4-1; cdr3_aa: ASSQITGNEQY
clone_size: .; v_call: TRBV7-9; cdr3_aa: ASSDSRAPSSYNSPLH
clone_size: .; v_call: TRBV3-1/TRBV3-2; cdr3_aa: ASSQGAGEWTEAF
clone_size: .; v_call: TRBV19; cdr3_aa: ASSPTGGGNQPQH
clone_size: .; v_call: TRBV5-1; cdr3_aa: ASSSTGGAGNTIY
clone_size: .; v_call: TRBV20-1; cdr3_aa: SADNGNTIY
clone_size: .; v_call: TRBV29-1; cdr3_aa: SVHGQLGNTEAF
clone_size: .; v_call: TRBV7-3; cdr3_aa: ASSPSGSTDTQY
clone_size: .; v_call: TRBV6-1; cdr3_aa: ASSEYPRGGAF
clone_size: .; v_call: TRBV5-8; cdr3_aa: ASSLALMTGPYNSPLH
clone_size: .; v_call: TRBV10-3; cdr3_aa: AISWTDNTEAF
clone_size: .; v_call: TRBV6-5; cdr3_aa: ASRHGQVNSPLH
clone_size: .; v_call: TRBV27; cdr3_aa: ASSLYQGTEAF
clone_size: .; v_call: TRBV9; cdr3_aa: ASDNGLAGPADTQY
clone_size: .; v_call: TRBV12-5; cdr3_aa: ASGLGTGGEKLF
clone_size: .; v_call: TRBV5-6; cdr3_aa: ASSLLTSGIPAYNEQF
clone_size: .; v_call: TRBV6-5; cdr3_aa: ASSYSTRVNTEAF
clone_size: .; v_call: TRBV7-3; cdr3_aa: ASSSPGQGIVGELF
clone_size: .; v_call: TRBV9; cdr3_aa: ASSVDDIHGYT
clone_size: .; v_call: TRBV3-1/TRBV3-2; cdr3_aa: ASSQDWASGGQNTGELF
clone_size: .; v_call: TRBV28; cdr3_aa: ATSSDRGIPYEQY
clone_size: .; v_call: TRBV12-3/TRBV12-4; cdr3_aa: ASSSTPNYGYT
clone_size: .; v_call: TRBV24-1; cdr3_aa: ATSDSGTEKHYGYT
clone_size: .; v_call: TRBV5-1; cdr3_aa: ASSWAGDRGRDEQF
clone_size: once; v_call: TRBV19; cdr3_aa: ASSIVPGGSYEKLF
clone_size: .; v_call: TRBV6-5; cdr3_aa: ASSYSVSGAGETQY
clone_size: .; v_call: TRBV9; cdr3_aa: ASSVSDEKLF
clone_size: .; v_call: TRBV6-4; cdr3_aa: ASSDSIVLQTEAF
clone_size: .; v_call: TRBV30; cdr3_aa: AWSPPGPGDRAF
clone_size: .; v_call: TRBV27; cdr3_aa: ASRATDNSPLH
clone_size: once; v_call: TRBV4-1; cdr3_aa: ASSPGQGSYEQY
clone_size: once; v_call: TRBV7-8; cdr3_aa: ASSLASGLPKNTEAF
clone_size: once; v_call: TRBV12-2; cdr3_aa: ASRLGQGARYEQY
clone_size: .; v_call: TRBV11-2; cdr3_aa: ASSLESAYEQY
clone_size: once; v_call: TRBV25-1; cdr3_aa: ASSGGIWTGPGETQY
clone_size: .; v_call: TRBV7-9; cdr3_aa: ASSLRSGTGSSYNEQF
clone_size: few; v_call: TRBV7-2; cdr3_aa: ASNPRGTRVEQY